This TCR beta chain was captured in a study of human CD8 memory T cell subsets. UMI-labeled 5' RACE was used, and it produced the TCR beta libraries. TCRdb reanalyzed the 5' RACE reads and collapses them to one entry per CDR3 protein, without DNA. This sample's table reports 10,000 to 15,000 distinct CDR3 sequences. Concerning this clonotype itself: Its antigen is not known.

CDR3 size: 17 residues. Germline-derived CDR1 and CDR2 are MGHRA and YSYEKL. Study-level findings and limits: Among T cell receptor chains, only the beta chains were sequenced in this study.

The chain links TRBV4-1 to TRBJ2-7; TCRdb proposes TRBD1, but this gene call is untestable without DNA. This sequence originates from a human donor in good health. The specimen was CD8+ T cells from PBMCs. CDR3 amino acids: CASSLLPPGGQGYEQYF.